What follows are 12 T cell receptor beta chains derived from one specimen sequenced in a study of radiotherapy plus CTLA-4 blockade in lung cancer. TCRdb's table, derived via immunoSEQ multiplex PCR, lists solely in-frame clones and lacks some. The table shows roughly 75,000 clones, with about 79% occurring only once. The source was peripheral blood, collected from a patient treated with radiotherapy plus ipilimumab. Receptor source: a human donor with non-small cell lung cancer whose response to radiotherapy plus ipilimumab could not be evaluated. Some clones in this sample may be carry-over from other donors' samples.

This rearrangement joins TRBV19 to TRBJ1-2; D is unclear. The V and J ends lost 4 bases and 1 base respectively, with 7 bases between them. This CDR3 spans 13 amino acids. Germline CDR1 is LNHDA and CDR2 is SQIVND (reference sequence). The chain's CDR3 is CASSTTLNYGYTF. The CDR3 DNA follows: TGTGCCAGTAGTACGACACTTAACTATGGCTACACCTTC.

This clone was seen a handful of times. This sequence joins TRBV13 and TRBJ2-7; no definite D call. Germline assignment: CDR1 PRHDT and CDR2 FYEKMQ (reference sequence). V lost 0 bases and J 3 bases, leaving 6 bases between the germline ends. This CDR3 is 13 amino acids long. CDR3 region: CASSLGAVYEQYF. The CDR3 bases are TGTGCCAGCAGCTTAGGGGCAGTCTACGAGCAGTACTTC.

The DNA of the CDR3 is TGCGCCAGCAGCCAGGGCGGGGCCACAGATACGCAGTATTTT. Its protein product is CASSQGGATDTQYF. This rearrangement joins TRBV4-1 to TRBJ2-3, with D possibly being TRBD2 (6 bases). Trimming left V 3 bases short and J 2 bases short, with 9 bases between. CDR3 length: 14 residues. Germline values: CDR1 MGHRA, CDR2 YSYEKL.

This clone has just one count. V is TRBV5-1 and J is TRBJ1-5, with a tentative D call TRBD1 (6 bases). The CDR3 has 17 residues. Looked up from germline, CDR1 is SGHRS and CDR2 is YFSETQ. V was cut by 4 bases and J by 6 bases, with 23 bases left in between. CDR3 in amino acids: CASSRKPNRKGGQPQHF. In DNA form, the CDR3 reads TGCGCCAGCAGCCGCAAACCTAACAGGAAAGGGGGTCAGCCCCAGCATTTT.

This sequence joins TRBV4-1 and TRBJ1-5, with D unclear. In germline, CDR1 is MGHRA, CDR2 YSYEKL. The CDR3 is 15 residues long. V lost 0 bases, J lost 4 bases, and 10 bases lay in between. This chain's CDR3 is CASSQDGWENQPQHF. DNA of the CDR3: TGCGCCAGCAGCCAAGATGGGTGGGAGAATCAGCCCCAGCATTTT.

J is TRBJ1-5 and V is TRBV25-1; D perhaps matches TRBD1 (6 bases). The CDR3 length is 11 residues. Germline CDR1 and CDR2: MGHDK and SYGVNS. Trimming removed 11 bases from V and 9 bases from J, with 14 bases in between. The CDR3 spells CALDSFWPQHF. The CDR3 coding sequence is TGTGCCTTGGACAGTTTTTGGCCCCAGCATTTT. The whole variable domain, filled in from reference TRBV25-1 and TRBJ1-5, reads EADIYQTPRYLVIGTGKKITLECSQTMGHDKMYWYQQDPGMELHLIHYSYGVNSTEKGDLSSESTVSRIRTEHFPLTLESARPSHTSQYLCALDSFWPQHFGDGTRLSIL.

CDR3 sequence reads: CSVAGFGETQYF. The CDR3 DNA reads as TGCAGCGTTGCAGGGTTCGGCGAGACCCAGTACTTC. V gene TRBV29-1 combines with J gene TRBJ2-5; a possible D gene is TRBD1 (5 bases). Germline values: CDR1 SQVTM, CDR2 ANQGSEA. The V end was cut by 4 bases, the J end by 5 bases, with 11 bases between. CDR3 size: 12 residues.

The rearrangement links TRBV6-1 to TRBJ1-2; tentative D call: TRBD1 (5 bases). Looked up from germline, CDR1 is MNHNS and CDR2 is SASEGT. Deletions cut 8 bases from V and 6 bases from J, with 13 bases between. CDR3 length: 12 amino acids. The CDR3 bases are TGTGCCAGCCAGGGCAGGGCGCATGGCTACACCTTC. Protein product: CASQGRAHGYTF.

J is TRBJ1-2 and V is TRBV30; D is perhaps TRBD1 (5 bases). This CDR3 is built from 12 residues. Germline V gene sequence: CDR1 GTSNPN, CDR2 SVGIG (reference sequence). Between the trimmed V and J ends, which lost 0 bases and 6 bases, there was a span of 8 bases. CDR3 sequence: CAWSVRGDGYTF. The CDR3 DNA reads TGTGCCTGGAGTGTACGGGGGGATGGCTACACCTTC.

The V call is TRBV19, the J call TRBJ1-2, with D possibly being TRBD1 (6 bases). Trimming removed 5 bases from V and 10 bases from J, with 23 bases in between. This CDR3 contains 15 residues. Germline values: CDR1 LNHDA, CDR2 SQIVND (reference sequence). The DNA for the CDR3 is TGTGCCAGTAGTCCTGAAAGCTCCGGGACATTCCCCTACACCTTC. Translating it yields CASSPESSGTFPYTF. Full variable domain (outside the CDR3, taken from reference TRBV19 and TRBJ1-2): DGGITQSPKYLFRKEGQNVTLSCEQNLNHDAMYWYRQDPGQGLRLIYYSQIVNDFQKGDIAEGYSVSREKKESFPLTVTSAQKNPTAFYLCASSPESSGTFPYTFGSGTRLTVV.

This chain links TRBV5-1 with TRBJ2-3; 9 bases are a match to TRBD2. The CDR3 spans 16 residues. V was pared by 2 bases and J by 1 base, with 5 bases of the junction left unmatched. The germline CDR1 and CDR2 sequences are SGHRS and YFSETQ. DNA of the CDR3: TGCGCCAGCAGCTTCTATAGCGGGGGAGGCACAGATACGCAGTATTTT. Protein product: CASSFYSGGGTDTQYF.

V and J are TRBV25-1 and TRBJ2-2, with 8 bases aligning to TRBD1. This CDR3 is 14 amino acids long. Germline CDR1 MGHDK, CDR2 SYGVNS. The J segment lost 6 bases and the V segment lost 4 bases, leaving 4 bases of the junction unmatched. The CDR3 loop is CASSGDRGSGELFF. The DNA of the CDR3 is TGTGCCAGCAGTGGTGACAGGGGTTCCGGGGAGCTGTTTTTT.